This T cell receptor beta chain emerged from a study of T cell responses to AZD1222 COVID-19 vaccine (dated by TCRdb to the early 2020s). For context, the study as a whole: AZD1222 recipients with second doses at about 4 weeks or about 12 weeks were pooled, because spike-specific TCR depth and breadth did not differ between schedules. TCR sequencing was performed for roughly 240 trial participants, of whom about 200 were given two doses of AZD1222 and 26 were given two doses of MenACWY control vaccine. Enrollment into the trials was organized by age into subgroups of 18-55, 56-69 and 70-plus years, and those subgroups contained 148, 28 and 57 TCR-sequenced participants, respectively. Study-wide conclusions, independent of this receptor: Participants were mostly white British and included more females than males, and it was suggested by the authors that clonal diversity may have been underestimated. Nearly half of unique spike-specific TCRs reportedly recognized epitopes outside regions mutated in the B.1.351 and B.1.1.7 variants. Conclusions about previously exposed vaccinees were limited because only five to seven AZD1222 recipients were SARS-CoV-2 seropositive at baseline. Because no day 14 peak-response samples were available, the repertoires could be characterized only after the peak T cell response. In the small 56-69-year group, the increase in depth fell short of significance, most likely because of low power. Spike-specific TCR breadth and depth rose significantly after two AZD1222 doses compared with day 0 and with MenACWY recipients. CD4 TCRs associated with the vaccine covered the entire spike protein, and the dominant responses were in regions 160-218 and 743-854.

Comment on this clone: What antigen it recognizes has not been identified. Base qualities were left out, and no much larger clone turns up one base away.

The CDR3 regions of human TCRbeta chains were analyzed by immunosequencing. In the original analysis: TCRs in the repertoires were compared against a reference library of SARS-CoV-2-specific TCRs that had been generated with the MIRA antigen-specificity platform. Breadth was defined as the fraction of unique TCRs that were SARS-CoV-2-associated, and depth was defined as the fraction of total T cells that were SARS-CoV-2-associated. Using the MIRA data, each spike-specific TCR was assigned both to the spike region to which the TCR was reactive and to a CD4 or CD8 class. Log10-transformed breadth and depth values were compared by one-way ANOVA with Sidak's multiple comparisons tests. Imported from immuneACCESS, the table was reduced by TCRdb to in-frame sequences with V and J called. These copies leave out some clones; in studies compared against another copy, an unresolved V gene accounts for under half, and the cause of the remainder is not known. That table gives V, J and clone size, and the DNA gave D and trimming. Present in this sample are 140,000 to 150,000 clones, 75% to 90% of which were seen just once. The leading ten clones occupy 1.5% to 2% of the sample.

The time point tag for this specimen amounts to: baseline before first vaccination. The vaccinee samples were drawn from two UK trials, COV001 and COV002, one of which was a single-blind randomized controlled phase 2/3 trial testing AZD1222 (ChAdOx1 nCoV-19) in healthy adults. For TCRbeta chain sequencing, PBMC samples were collected from trial participants at day 0 and at day 28 after the second dose. Including cysteine and phenylalanine, the CDR3 has 13 amino acids. The sequence is cut down to CDR3 DNA, 39 bases in frame from base 1. In the germline V gene, CDR1 corresponds to SGHDT and CDR2 to YYEEEE. V was cut back by 2 bases and J by 8 bases, leaving a gap of 13 bases between them.

The sequence derives from an adult in good health. Recombination linked TRBV5-6 to TRBJ1-1; no D gene call is confident. Sequencing was performed on peripheral blood, taken on day 0 of AZD1222 vaccination. For the CDR3, the sequence is CASSLIGGPEAFF. The nucleotides read TGTGCCAGCAGCTTAATCGGAGGACCGGAAGCTTTCTTT.